The next 28 T cell receptor beta chains were all read from a single sample in a study of cytomegalovirus exposure and HLA in healthy donors. PCR amplification relied on 60 Vbeta primers (plus 13 Jbeta primers). Sequencing was performed with immunoSEQ multiplex PCR; in TCRdb, only in-frame clones are kept and a portion is missing. Its table records about 52,000 clones. The sample was PBMCs. These receptors were collected from a woman aged 60-75 years in good health and CMV-seropositive.

The V gene is TRBV7-6, the J gene TRBJ2-6, with TRBD1 matching 8 bases. Germline V gives CDR1 SGHVS, CDR2 FNYEAQ. The CDR3 length is 17 residues. V trimming: 3 bases; J trimming: 0 bases; junction bases outside the gene matches: 4. This CDR3 reads CASSFGQGYSGANVLTF. The CDR3 DNA sequence: TGTGCCAGCAGCTTCGGACAGGGATACTCTGGGGCCAACGTCCTGACTTTC.

The chain carries TRBV29-1 and TRBJ2-2, with D hard to call. V lost 4 bases and J lost 6, with 6 bases in between. The CDR3 consists of 11 residues. Germline V gives CDR1 SQVTM, CDR2 ANQGSEA. The CDR3 spells CSVANSGELFF. DNA for the CDR3: TGCAGCGTTGCTAATTCCGGGGAGCTGTTTTTT.

The chain combines TRBV10-3 with TRBJ1-2; 9 bases match TRBD1. Unmatched junction bases numbered 9, after V lost 7 bases and J lost 6 bases. In germline, CDR1 is ENHRY, CDR2 SYGVKD. The CDR3 sequence is 14 residues long. This chain's CDR3 is CAINPGQGGHGYTF. The CDR3 nucleotides are TGTGCCATCAATCCGGGACAGGGAGGTCATGGCTACACCTTC.

The V and J genes are TRBV7-6 and TRBJ2-5; D gene uncertain. The CDR3 sequence is 13 residues long. Trimming shortened V by 4 bases and J by 0 bases, and 6 bases separated the two germline ends. Germline CDR1 SGHVS, CDR2 FNYEAQ. The CDR3 coding sequence is TGTGCCAGCAGCTCCATGTACCAAGAGACCCAGTACTTC. Translating it yields CASSSMYQETQYF.

This rearrangement joins TRBV10-3 to TRBJ1-5, with a tentative D call TRBD1 (5 bases). The CDR3 consists of 15 residues. V was clipped by 2 bases and J by 0 bases, with 8 bases between them. Germline CDR1 ENHRY, CDR2 SYGVKD. In DNA form, the CDR3 reads TGTGCCATCAGTGAGACCGGGGGTAGCAATCAGCCCCAGCATTTT. Amino acid sequence: CAISETGGSNQPQHF.

J is TRBJ2-5 and V is TRBV14, with TRBD1 as a possible D gene (5 bases). V lost 0 bases and J lost 1, with 18 bases in between. The CDR3 extends over 18 amino acids. The V gene's germline CDR1 is SGHDN and CDR2 FVKESK. Written as DNA, the CDR3 is TGTGCCAGCAGCCAAGAGATCGAGGTTAAGGGGCTCCAAGAGACCCAGTACTTC. Residues: CASSQEIEVKGLQETQYF.

DNA for the CDR3: TGCGCCAGCAGCTTGGCAGGGACTACGCTGAACACCGGGGAGCTGTTTTTT. Translation: CASSLAGTTLNTGELFF. V is TRBV5-1 and J is TRBJ2-2, with TRBD2 matching 7 bases. The CDR3 spans 17 residues. Germline V gives CDR1 SGHRS, CDR2 YFSETQ. V was clipped by 0 bases and J by 1 base; unmatched bases: 6.

The rearrangement uses TRBV4-2 and TRBJ2-1, with D perhaps matching TRBD1 (5 bases). This CDR3 spans 16 amino acids. The germline gives CDR1 LGHNA, CDR2 YNFKEQ. V shed 4 bases and J shed 2 bases, with 15 bases lying between them. CDR3 region: CASSLTGQGTYNEQFF. The DNA for the CDR3 is TGTGCCAGCAGCCTCACCGGGCAGGGCACCTACAATGAGCAGTTCTTC.

This sequence joins TRBV4-3 and TRBJ1-3; TRBD1 might be the D (5 bases). The CDR3 runs to 17 residues. V lost 5 bases, J lost 0 bases, and 17 bases lay in between. CDR1 is LGHNA, CDR2 YSLEER, per germline. The CDR3 DNA is TGCGCCAGCAGCGGCGAGGGGACTACCATCTCTGGAAACACCATATATTTT. This codes for CASSGEGTTISGNTIYF.

The CDR3 region has the DNA TGTGCCAGCAGGTGGGGAGAGCACTACGAGCAGTACTTC. It codes for CASRWGEHYEQYF. J is TRBJ2-7 and V is TRBV6-5; tentative D call: TRBD2 (5 bases). Per germline, CDR1 MNHEY and CDR2 SVGAGI. The CDR3 length is 13 residues. V was pared by 6 bases and J by 3 bases, with 12 bases between.

V usage is TRBV5-4 and J usage is TRBJ2-7; 10 bases line up with TRBD1. Trimming cost V 4 bases and J 6 bases; bases outside gene matches: 7. The CDR3 totals 14 residues. Germline lookup yields CDR1 SGHNT and CDR2 YYREEE (reference sequence). This CDR3 is CASSVPGTGVEQYF. The CDR3, as DNA: TGTGCCAGCAGCGTGCCCGGGACAGGGGTCGAGCAGTACTTC.

The chain links TRBV4-1 to TRBJ1-1; D not resolved. V gave up 1 base and J gave up 0 bases, with 9 bases separating them. From germline, CDR1 is MGHRA and CDR2 YSYEKL. The CDR3 length is 15 residues. The CDR3 sequence is CASSQGFTLNTEAFF. DNA for the CDR3: TGCGCCAGCAGCCAAGGTTTCACTCTGAACACTGAAGCTTTCTTT.

Turning to this clone: One end of the junction varies from germline; a read error may be responsible. The chain couples TRBV9 to TRBJ1-1; maybe TRBD1 (6 bases). CDR1 SGDLS and CDR2 YYNGEE come from the germline V gene. CDR3 length equals 13 residues. This CDR3 is CASSVEGVAEVFF. CDR3 nucleotides: TGTGCCAGCAGCGTAGAGGGGGTGGCTGAAGTTTTCTTT. Looking up the rest from reference TRBV9 and TRBJ1-1 gives the full variable domain: DSGVTQTPKHLITATGQRVTLRCSPRSGDLSVYWYQQSLDQGLQFLIQYYNGEERAKGNILERFSAQQFPDLHSELNLSSLELGDSALYFCASSVEGVAEVFFGQGTRLTVV.

The J gene is TRBJ1-1, the V gene TRBV19, with 7 nucleotides matching TRBD1. V shed 10 bases and J 5 bases; nucleotides not matched to a gene: 4. The CDR3 sequence is 11 residues long. Germline V gene lookup returns CDR1 LNHDA and CDR2 SQIVND (reference sequence). The DNA for the CDR3 is TGTGCCACATTGACAGGGACTGAAGCTTTCTTT. Amino acid sequence: CATLTGTEAFF.

CDR3 bases: TGTGCCAGCAGCACGACAGGGGATGAGCAGTTCTTC. Translating gives CASSTTGDEQFF. This chain uses TRBV11-3 with TRBJ2-1; 8 bases match TRBD1. Germline CDR1 reads SGHNT; CDR2 reads YENEEA. After removal of 5 bases from V and 8 bases from J, the junction contained 2 bases not matched to a gene. The CDR3 spans 12 residues.

This chain joins TRBV19 and TRBJ1-1, with TRBD1 matching 8 bases. The germline CDR1 and CDR2 sequences are LNHDA and SQIVND (reference sequence). The V gene end was trimmed by 5 bases and the J gene end by 4 bases; junction bases not matched to a gene: 6. CDR3 length equals 14 residues. The CDR3 spells CASSARQGSTEAFF. CDR3 in DNA: TGTGCCAGTAGTGCCCGACAGGGGAGCACTGAAGCTTTCTTT.

The chain combines TRBV11-2 with TRBJ2-2, with 12 nucleotides matching TRBD1. CDR3 length: 15 residues. The germline V gene has CDR1 SGHAT and CDR2 FQNNGV. Trimming at V came to 6 bases and at J to 7 bases, leaving 6 bases not matched to a gene. The CDR3, as DNA: TGTGCCAGCAGGTCCGGGACAGGGGGCGTCGGGGAGCTGTTTTTT. This sequence encodes CASRSGTGGVGELFF.

V gene TRBV5-1 combines with J gene TRBJ2-1; D is possibly TRBD1 (5 bases). The CDR3 consists of 14 residues. Germline CDR1 reads SGHRS; CDR2 reads YFSETQ. V lost 6 bases and J 0 bases, leaving 10 bases between the germline ends. The CDR3 DNA is TGCGCCAGCACCACAGGCAGCTCCTACAATGAGCAGTTCTTC. It yields the protein CASTTGSSYNEQFF.

The V call is TRBV2, the J call TRBJ1-5; D is perhaps TRBD1 (5 bases). V was cut by 7 bases and J by 4 bases, with 14 bases left in between. The length of the CDR3 is 14 residues. Germline CDR1 reads SNHLY; CDR2 reads FYNNEI. CDR3 in DNA: TGTGCCAGCACCCAGGGACGGGGGAATCAGCCCCAGCATTTT. This gives the protein CASTQGRGNQPQHF.

The V and J genes are TRBV7-2 and TRBJ2-7, with 13 bases identical to TRBD2. V lost 5 bases and J lost 7; bases outside the gene matches: 8. The CDR3 covers 15 residues. Looked up from germline, CDR1 is SGHTA and CDR2 is FQGNSA. The CDR3, as DNA: TGTGCCAGCAGCCACGGACTAGCGGGGGCGGGGGAGCAGTACTTC. It specifies CASSHGLAGAGEQYF.

The chain uses TRBV5-4 and TRBJ2-1; TRBD2 aligns across 11 bases. From germline, CDR1 is SGHNT and CDR2 YYREEE (reference sequence). CDR3 length: 19 residues. V lost 0 bases to trimming and J lost 5 bases; unmatched junction nucleotides: 13. In DNA form, the CDR3 reads TGTGCCAGCAGCTTGGCTAGCGGGGGGCTCCTTTTAGGAGACAATGAGCAGTTCTTC. It encodes CASSLASGGLLLGDNEQFF.

The chain couples TRBV2 to TRBJ2-2, with unresolved D. V shed 1 base and J shed 2 bases, with 11 bases lying between them. CDR1 is SNHLY, CDR2 FYNNEI, per germline. This CDR3 comprises 16 residues. The CDR3 is CASSEVGSLNTGELFF. CDR3 DNA: TGTGCCAGCAGTGAAGTGGGTAGCTTAAACACCGGGGAGCTGTTTTTT.

This sequence joins TRBV19 and TRBJ1-2; 7 bases align to TRBD1. V gave up 3 bases and J gave up 4 bases; unmatched junction bases: 5. The CDR3 runs to 14 residues. Looked up from germline, CDR1 is LNHDA and CDR2 is SQIVND (reference sequence). CDR3 nucleotides: TGTGCCAGTAGTATCCAGGGGGTTGGCTATGGCTACACCTTC. Translation: CASSIQGVGYGYTF.

V gene TRBV11-2 combines with J gene TRBJ1-5; D is unresolved. Trimming shortened V by 3 bases and J by 0 bases, and 6 bases separated the two germline ends. Per the germline V gene, CDR1 is SGHAT and CDR2 is FQNNGV. This CDR3 comprises 14 residues. CDR3 in amino acids: CASSFLSSNQPQHF. For the CDR3, the DNA is TGTGCCAGCAGCTTTTTGAGTAGCAATCAGCCCCAGCATTTT.

The rearrangement links TRBV7-8 to TRBJ2-1, with D possibly TRBD1 on 6 matching bases. Trimming stripped 8 bases from V and 6 bases from J, with 23 bases between. The germline V gene has CDR1 SGHVS and CDR2 FQNEAQ. The CDR3 totals 16 residues. DNA for the CDR3: TGTGCCAGCTTGGGAGCCAGGGGACCCCTTAGCAATGAGCAGTTCTTC. Residues: CASLGARGPLSNEQFF.

The J gene is TRBJ2-1, the V gene TRBV9; D might be TRBD2 (5 bases). Germline V gives CDR1 SGDLS, CDR2 YYNGEE. Trimming took 3 bases from V and 6 from J, leaving 10 bases between them. CDR3 length: 13 amino acids. The CDR3 nucleotides are TGTGCCAGCAGCGCCCCAGGACTCAATGAGCAGTTCTTC. This gives the protein CASSAPGLNEQFF.

As concerns this clone: A junction end diverges from the germline sequence, so it may reflect a read error. The V and J genes are TRBV18 and TRBJ1-1; TRBD1 aligns across 7 bases. The CDR3 loop spans 14 amino acids. CDR1 KGHSH and CDR2 LQKENI come from the germline V gene. The CDR3 reads CASSRFDREGEDFF. The CDR3 DNA reads TGTGCCAGCTCACGCTTCGACAGGGAAGGTGAAGATTTCTTT.

The V and J genes are TRBV15 and TRBJ2-7, with 8 bases matching TRBD2. CDR1 is LNHNV and CDR2 is YYDKDF in the germline V gene (reference sequence). J lost 4 bases, V lost 5 bases, and 13 bases had no gene match. The CDR3 spans 16 residues. This CDR3 reads CATSPQRGTNFYEQYF. The DNA of the CDR3 is TGTGCCACCAGCCCACAGCGGGGGACGAACTTTTACGAGCAGTACTTC.